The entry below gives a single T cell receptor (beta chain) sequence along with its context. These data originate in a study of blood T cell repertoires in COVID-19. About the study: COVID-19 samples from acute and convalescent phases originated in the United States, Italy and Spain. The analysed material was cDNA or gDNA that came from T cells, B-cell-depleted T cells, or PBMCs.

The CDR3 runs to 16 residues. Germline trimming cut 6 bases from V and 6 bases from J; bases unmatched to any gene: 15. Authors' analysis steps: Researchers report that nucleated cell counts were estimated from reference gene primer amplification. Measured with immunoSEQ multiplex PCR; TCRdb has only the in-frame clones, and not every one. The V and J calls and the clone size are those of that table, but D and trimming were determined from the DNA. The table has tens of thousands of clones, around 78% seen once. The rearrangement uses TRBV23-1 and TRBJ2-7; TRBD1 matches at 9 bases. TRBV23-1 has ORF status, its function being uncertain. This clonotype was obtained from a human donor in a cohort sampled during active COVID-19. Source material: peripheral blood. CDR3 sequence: CASSHNKPGQGCEQYF. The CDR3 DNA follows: TGCGCCAGCAGCCACAATAAGCCGGGACAGGGTTGCGAGCAGTACTTC.